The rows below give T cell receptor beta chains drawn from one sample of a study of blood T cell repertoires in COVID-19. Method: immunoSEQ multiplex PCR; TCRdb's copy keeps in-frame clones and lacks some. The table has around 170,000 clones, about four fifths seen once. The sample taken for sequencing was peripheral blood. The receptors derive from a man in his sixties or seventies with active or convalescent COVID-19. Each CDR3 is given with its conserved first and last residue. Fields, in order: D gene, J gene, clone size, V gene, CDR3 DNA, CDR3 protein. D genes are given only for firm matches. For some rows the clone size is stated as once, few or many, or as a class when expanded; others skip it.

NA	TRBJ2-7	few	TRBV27	TGTGCCAGCAGCCCTCTAAGGGGCGACGCGCAGTACTTC	CASSPLRGDAQYF
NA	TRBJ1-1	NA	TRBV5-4	TGTGCCAGCAGCTCCAACAGGTGGGACACTGAAGCTTTCTTT	CASSSNRWDTEAFF
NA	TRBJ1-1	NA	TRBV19	TGTGCCAGTAGTATTTCGGGTAACACTGAAGCTTTCTTT	CASSISGNTEAFF
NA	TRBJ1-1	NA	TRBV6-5	TGTGCCAGCAGGCTTCCCGCGATCGGGAACACTGAAGCTTTCTTT	CASRLPAIGNTEAFF
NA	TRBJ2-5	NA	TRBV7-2	TGTGCCAGCAGCGCCACGCTTGTTTCCGGGGGGCCTAATTTGGAGACCCAGTACTTC	CASSATLVSGGPNLETQYF
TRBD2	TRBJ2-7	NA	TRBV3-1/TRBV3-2	TGTGCCAGCAGCCCGCCGGGACTAGGTATGGGAGAGCAGTACTTC	CASSPPGLGMGEQYF
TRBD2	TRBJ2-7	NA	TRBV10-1	TGCGCCAGCGCTAGCGGGAGGGGCGATTTCTACGAGCAGTACTTC	CASASGRGDFYEQYF
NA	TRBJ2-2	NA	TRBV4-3	TGCGCCAGCAGCTATGCCGGGAACACCGGGGAGCTGTTTTTT	CASSYAGNTGELFF
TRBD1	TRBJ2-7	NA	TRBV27	TGTGCCAGCAGTTTAAGTTCCCACAGGGGAAGGCAGTACTTC	CASSLSSHRGRQYF
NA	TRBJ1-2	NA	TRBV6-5	TGTGCCAGCAGTTACGACAGGCTCAACTATGGCTACACCTTC	CASSYDRLNYGYTF
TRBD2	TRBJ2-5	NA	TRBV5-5	TGTGCCAGCAGCTTTTTCCAACTAGCGGGAGGGTTAGAGACCCAGTACTTC	CASSFFQLAGGLETQYF
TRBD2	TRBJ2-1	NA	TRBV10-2	TGCGCCAGCAGTGGGAGTAGCGGGAGGCGCGAGCAGTTCTTC	CASSGSSGRREQFF
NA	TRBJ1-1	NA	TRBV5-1	TGCGCCAGCAGCTTGGTCGGGGGTTCCGGCACTGAAGCTTTCTTT	CASSLVGGSGTEAFF
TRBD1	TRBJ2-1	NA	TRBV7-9	TGTGCCAGCAGCAGAGGACAGGGGGATGTCAATGAGCAGTTCTTC	CASSRGQGDVNEQFF
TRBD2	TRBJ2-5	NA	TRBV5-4	TGTGCCAGCACCTTGGGAGGGGCGGGGCAAGAGACCCAGTACTTC	CASTLGGAGQETQYF
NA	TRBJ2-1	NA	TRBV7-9	TGTGCCAGCAGCTACCTAGGTGCCGTCGGGGTGGAGCAGTTCTTC	CASSYLGAVGVEQFF
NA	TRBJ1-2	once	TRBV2	TGTGCCAGCAGCTACGACAGGCCGGTTAACTATGGCTACACCTTC	CASSYDRPVNYGYTF
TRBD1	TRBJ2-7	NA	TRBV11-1	TGTGCCAGCAGCTTGGACAGGACCTACGAGCAGTACTTC	CASSLDRTYEQYF
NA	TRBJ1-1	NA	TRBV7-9	TGTGCCAGCAGCTCCCAGGGCGGGGGTGAAGCTTTCTTT	CASSSQGGGEAFF
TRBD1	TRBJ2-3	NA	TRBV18	TGTGCCAGCTCACCCCCCCGGACAGGGATCACAGATACGCAGTATTTT	CASSPPRTGITDTQYF
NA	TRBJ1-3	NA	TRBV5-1	TGCGCCAGCAGGGAATCCAGGGCTGGAAACACCATATATTTT	CASRESRAGNTIYF
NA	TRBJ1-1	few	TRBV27	TGTGCCAGCAGTAACCCCAGGGTCGGCACTGAAGCTTTCTTT	CASSNPRVGTEAFF
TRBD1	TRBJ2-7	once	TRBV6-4	TGTGCCAGCAGCCCGGGACAGAGCCACGAGCAGTACTTC	CASSPGQSHEQYF
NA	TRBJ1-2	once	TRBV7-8	TGTGCCAGCAGCCAAAGACTTCAGGGTACAGGGTATGGCTACACCTTC	CASSQRLQGTGYGYTF
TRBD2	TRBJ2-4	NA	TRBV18	TGTGCCAGCTCACCCCTCCGGTCTAGCGGGGGGGCCGAAGCCAAAAACATTCAGTACTTC	CASSPLRSSGGAEAKNIQYF
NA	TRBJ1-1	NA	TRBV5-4	TGTGCCAGCAGCTTGGGCGGACAGCAGAGCACTGAAGCTTTCTTT	CASSLGGQQSTEAFF
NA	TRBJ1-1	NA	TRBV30	TGTGCCTGGAGTGCTTCCCCTGGGAGTAGGGCTGAAGCTTTCTTT	CAWSASPGSRAEAFF
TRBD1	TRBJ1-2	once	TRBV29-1	TGCAGCGTTAACGACAGGGGCGCAGCTAACTATGGCTACACCTTC	CSVNDRGAANYGYTF
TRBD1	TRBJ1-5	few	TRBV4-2	TGTGCCAGCAGCCAAGATCAGGGGGCCGATCAGCCCCAGCATTTT	CASSQDQGADQPQHF
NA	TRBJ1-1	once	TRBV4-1	TGCGCCAGCAGCCTTAAGGGGAATTCGAACACTGAAGCTTTCTTT	CASSLKGNSNTEAFF
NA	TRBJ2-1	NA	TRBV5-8	TGTGCCAGCAGCCTTAGACAGATACTAGAGCAGTTCTTC	CASSLRQILEQFF
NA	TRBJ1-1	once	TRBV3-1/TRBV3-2	TGTGCCAGCAGCCAAGTGGGGGGTGACTCTGAAGCTTTCTTT	CASSQVGGDSEAFF
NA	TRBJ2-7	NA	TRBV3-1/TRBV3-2	TGTGCCAGCAGCCAAGATTTAACGGAGTCCTACGAGCAGTACTTC	CASSQDLTESYEQYF
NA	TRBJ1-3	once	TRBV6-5	TGTGCCATAAGACAGCTTGTTTTCTCTGGAAACACCATATATTTT	CAIRQLVFSGNTIYF
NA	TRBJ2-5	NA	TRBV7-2	TGTGCCAGCAGCTTTGGTTTGGGCACCCAAGAGACCCAGTACTTC	CASSFGLGTQETQYF
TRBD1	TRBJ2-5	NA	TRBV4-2	TGTGCCAGCAGCCCTCTAAGGGGAGGGGACAGGGGGCAGGAGACCCAGTACTTC	CASSPLRGGDRGQETQYF
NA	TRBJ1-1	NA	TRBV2	TGTGCCAGCAGCCAAACGGGGTCAAACACTGAAGCTTTCTTT	CASSQTGSNTEAFF
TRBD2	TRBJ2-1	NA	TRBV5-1	TGCGCCAGCAGCCGGGACACCTTAAGGACTAGCGGGGGGGCCACCTACAATGAGCAGTTCTTC	CASSRDTLRTSGGATYNEQFF
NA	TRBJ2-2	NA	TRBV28	TGTGCCACCCTAGGAGATCTTAACACCGGGGAGCTGTTTTTT	CATLGDLNTGELFF
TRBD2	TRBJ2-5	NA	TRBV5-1	TGCGCCAGCAGCTTGGACGGCGGGGGGGCTCAAGAGACCCAGTACTTC	CASSLDGGGAQETQYF
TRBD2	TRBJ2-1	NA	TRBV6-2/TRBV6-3	TGTGCCAGCAGTTACTCAGTGACTAGCGGGGGGGCGGTCAATGAGCAGTTCTTC	CASSYSVTSGGAVNEQFF
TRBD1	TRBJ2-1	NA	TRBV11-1	TGTGCCAGCAGCTTAGAGCCGCAGGGGGCCTACAATGAGCAGTTCTTC	CASSLEPQGAYNEQFF
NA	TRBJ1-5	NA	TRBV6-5	TGTGCCAGCAGGCTTACAGGGAATAGCAATCAGCCCCAGCATTTT	CASRLTGNSNQPQHF
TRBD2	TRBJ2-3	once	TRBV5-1	TGCGCAACGCGGCGGGGGGGCGGCACAGATACGCAGTATTTT	CATRRGGGTDTQYF